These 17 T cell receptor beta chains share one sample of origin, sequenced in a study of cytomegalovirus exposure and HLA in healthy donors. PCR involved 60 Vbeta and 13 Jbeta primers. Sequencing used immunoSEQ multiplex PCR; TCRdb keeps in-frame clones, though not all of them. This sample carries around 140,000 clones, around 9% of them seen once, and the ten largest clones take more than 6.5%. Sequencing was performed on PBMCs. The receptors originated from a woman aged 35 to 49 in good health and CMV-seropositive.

The CDR3 DNA follows: TGCAGCGTTGGTCGCAGGGGGCAGGAGACCCAGTACTTC. Residues: CSVGRRGQETQYF. The V and J genes are TRBV29-1 and TRBJ2-5; 8 bases are shared with TRBD1. The J segment lost 5 bases and the V segment lost 4 bases, leaving 6 bases of the junction unmatched. The V gene's germline CDR1 is SQVTM and CDR2 ANQGSEA. This CDR3 region has 13 residues.

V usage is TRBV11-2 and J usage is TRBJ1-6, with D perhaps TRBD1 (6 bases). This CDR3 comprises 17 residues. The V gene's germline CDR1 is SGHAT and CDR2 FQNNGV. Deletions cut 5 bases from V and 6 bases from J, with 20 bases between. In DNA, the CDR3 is TGTGCCAGCAGCCCCGAACCGGGACAAACTTTTAATTCACCCCTCCACTTT. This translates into CASSPEPGQTFNSPLHF.

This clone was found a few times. In DNA form, the CDR3 reads TGTGCCAGCAGCCTCCCCCCGGTTAGCGGGCGAACAGATACGCAGTATTTT. This gives the protein CASSLPPVSGRTDTQYF. The chain joins TRBV7-9 to TRBJ2-3, with 7 nucleotides matching TRBD2. There are 17 residues in the CDR3. V gave up 5 bases and J gave up 3 bases; unmatched junction bases: 14. Germline loops: CDR1 SEHNR, CDR2 FQNEAQ (reference sequence).

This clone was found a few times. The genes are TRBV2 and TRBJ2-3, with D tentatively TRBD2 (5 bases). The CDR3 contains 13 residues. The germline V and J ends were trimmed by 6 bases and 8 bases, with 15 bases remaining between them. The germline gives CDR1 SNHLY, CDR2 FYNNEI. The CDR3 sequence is CASRNRGLATQYF. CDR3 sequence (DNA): TGTGCCAGCAGGAACCGGGGATTAGCTACGCAGTATTTT.

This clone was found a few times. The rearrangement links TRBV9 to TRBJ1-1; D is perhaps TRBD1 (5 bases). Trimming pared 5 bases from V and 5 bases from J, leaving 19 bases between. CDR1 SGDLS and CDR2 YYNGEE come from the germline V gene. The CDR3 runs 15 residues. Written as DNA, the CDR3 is TGTGCCAGCAGGGAATGGGGGGGATCGAGGACTGAAGCTTTCTTT. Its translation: CASREWGGSRTEAFF. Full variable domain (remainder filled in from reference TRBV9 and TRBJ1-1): DSGVTQTPKHLITATGQRVTLRCSPRSGDLSVYWYQQSLDQGLQFLIQYYNGEERAKGNILERFSAQQFPDLHSELNLSSLELGDSALYFCASREWGGSRTEAFFGQGTRLTVV.

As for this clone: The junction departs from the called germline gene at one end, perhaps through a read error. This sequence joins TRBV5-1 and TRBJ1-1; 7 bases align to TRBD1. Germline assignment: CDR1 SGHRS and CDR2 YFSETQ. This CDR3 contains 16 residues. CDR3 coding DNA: TGCGCCAGCAGGTTGGGAGGGACAGCCCTGAACACTGAAGCTTTCTTT. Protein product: CASRLGGTALNTEAFF.

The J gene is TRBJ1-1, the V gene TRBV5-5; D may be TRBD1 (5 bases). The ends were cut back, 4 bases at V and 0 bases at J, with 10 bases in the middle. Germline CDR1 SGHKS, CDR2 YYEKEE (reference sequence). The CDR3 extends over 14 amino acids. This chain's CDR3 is CASSAGPLNTEAFF. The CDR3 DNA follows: TGTGCCAGCAGCGCGGGACCGCTGAACACTGAAGCTTTCTTT.

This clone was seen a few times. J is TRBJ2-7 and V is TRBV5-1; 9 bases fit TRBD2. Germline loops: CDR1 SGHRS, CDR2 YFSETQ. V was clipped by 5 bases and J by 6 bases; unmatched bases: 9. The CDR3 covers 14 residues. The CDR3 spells CASRPAGGPGEQYF. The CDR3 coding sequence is TGCGCCAGCAGACCAGCGGGGGGCCCCGGCGAGCAGTACTTC.

CDR3 region: CASSDRDSGGPQETQYF. The CDR3 DNA sequence: TGCGCCAGCAGTGATCGGGATAGCGGGGGCCCCCAAGAGACCCAGTACTTC. The genes are TRBV10-1 and TRBJ2-5, with 9 positions matching TRBD2. Losses at the gene ends were 3 bases for V and 1 base for J; bases not matched to a gene: 9. CDR3 length: 17 residues. CDR1 is WNHNN and CDR2 is SYGVQD in the germline V gene (reference sequence).

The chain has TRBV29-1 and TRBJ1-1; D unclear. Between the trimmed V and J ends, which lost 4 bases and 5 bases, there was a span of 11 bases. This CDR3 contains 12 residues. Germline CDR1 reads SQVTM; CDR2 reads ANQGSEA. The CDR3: CSVGDRRTEAFF. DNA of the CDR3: TGCAGCGTTGGAGACCGGAGAACTGAAGCTTTCTTT.

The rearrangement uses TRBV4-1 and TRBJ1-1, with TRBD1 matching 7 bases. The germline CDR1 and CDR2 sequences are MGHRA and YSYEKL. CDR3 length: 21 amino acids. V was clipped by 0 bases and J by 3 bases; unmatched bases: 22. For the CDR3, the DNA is TGCGCCAGCAGCCAAGATGGGGCAGGGGGTATCCTAAGGGTCACTGACACTGAAGCTTTCTTT. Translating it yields CASSQDGAGGILRVTDTEAFF.

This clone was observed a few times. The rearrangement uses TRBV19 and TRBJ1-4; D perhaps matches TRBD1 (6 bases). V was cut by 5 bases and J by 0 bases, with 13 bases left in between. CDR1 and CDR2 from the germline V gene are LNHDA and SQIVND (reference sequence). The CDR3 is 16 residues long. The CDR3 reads CASSAGQRTTNEKLFF. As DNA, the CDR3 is TGTGCCAGTAGTGCCGGACAGCGCACAACTAATGAAAAACTGTTTTTT.

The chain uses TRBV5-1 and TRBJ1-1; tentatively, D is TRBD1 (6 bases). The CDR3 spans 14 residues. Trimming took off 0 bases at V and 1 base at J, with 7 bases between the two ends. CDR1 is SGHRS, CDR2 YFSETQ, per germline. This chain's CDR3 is CASSLGRGNTEAFF. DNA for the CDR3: TGCGCCAGCAGCTTGGGCAGGGGGAACACTGAAGCTTTCTTT.

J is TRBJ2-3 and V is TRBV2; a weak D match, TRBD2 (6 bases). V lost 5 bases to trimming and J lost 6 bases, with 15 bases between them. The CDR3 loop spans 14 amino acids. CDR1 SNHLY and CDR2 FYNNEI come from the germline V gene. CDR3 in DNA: TGTGCCAGCAGTAGGACCGCCCGGGAGGATACGCAGTATTTT. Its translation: CASSRTAREDTQYF.

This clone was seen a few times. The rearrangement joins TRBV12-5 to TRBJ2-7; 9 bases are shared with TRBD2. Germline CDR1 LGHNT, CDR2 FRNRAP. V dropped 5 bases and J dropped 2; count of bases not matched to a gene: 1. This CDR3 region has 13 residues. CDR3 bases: TGTGCTAGTGGTCGCGGGGGGGCCTACGAGCAGTACTTC. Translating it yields CASGRGGAYEQYF.

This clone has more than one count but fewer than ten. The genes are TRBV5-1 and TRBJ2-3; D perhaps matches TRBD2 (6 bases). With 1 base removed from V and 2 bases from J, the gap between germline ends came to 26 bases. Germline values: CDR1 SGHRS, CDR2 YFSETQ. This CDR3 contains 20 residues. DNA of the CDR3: TGCGCCAGCAGCTTGTTGAGACCTGGAGGGACTCAAACGGCCACAGATACGCAGTATTTT. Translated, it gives CASSLLRPGGTQTATDTQYF. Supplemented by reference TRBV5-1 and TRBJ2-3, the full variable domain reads KAGVTQTPRYLIKTRGQQVTLSCSPISGHRSVSWYQQTPGQGLQFLFEYFSETQRNKGNFPGRFSGRQFSNSRSEMNVSTLELGDSALYLCASSLLRPGGTQTATDTQYFGPGTRLTVL.

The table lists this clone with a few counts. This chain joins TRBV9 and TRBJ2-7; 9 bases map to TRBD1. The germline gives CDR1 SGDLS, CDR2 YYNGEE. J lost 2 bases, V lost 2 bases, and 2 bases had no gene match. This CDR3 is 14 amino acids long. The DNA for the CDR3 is TGTGCCAGCAGCGTGAGGACAGGGGCCTACGAGCAGTACTTC. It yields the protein CASSVRTGAYEQYF.